These T cell receptor beta chains were read from a single sample in a study of T cells expressing NK-cell markers. TCRdb reprocessed the 5' RACE reads and reports one entry per CDR3 protein, with no DNA. The data show about 400,000 distinct CDR3 sequences, and the top ten clones hold over 8.5%. Sequencing was done on a sample of blood T cells: a sorted CD56 or NKG2C T cell subset, CD4+ or CD8+ T cells, or bulk PBMC T cells (not recorded which). The receptor source for this set is a woman between 50 and 59 years old in good health. Both conserved end residues are part of each CDR3.

j_call: TRBJ1-2
v_call: TRBV12-3/TRBV12-4
cdr3_aa: CASRTNNYGYTF

j_call: TRBJ2-3
v_call: TRBV2
cdr3_aa: CASSAGLAGDTQYF

j_call: TRBJ1-1
v_call: TRBV4-2
cdr3_aa: CASSQDSRLAFF

j_call: TRBJ2-7
v_call: TRBV3-1
cdr3_aa: CASSQLQGYEQYF

j_call: TRBJ2-7
v_call: TRBV5-4
cdr3_aa: CASSLKIRGEQYF

j_call: TRBJ2-4
v_call: TRBV5-6
cdr3_aa: CASTSTGFNIQYF

j_call: TRBJ2-7
v_call: TRBV18
cdr3_aa: CASSLSAREQYF

j_call: TRBJ2-1
v_call: TRBV6-6
cdr3_aa: CASSFSGRGYNEQFF

j_call: TRBJ1-6
v_call: TRBV14
cdr3_aa: CASSLAPDSPLHF

j_call: TRBJ2-1
v_call: TRBV15
cdr3_aa: CATSREPGQENEQFF

j_call: TRBJ2-1
v_call: TRBV4-1
cdr3_aa: CATSLFGLAGGTYNEQFF

j_call: TRBJ2-5
v_call: TRBV5-1
cdr3_aa: CASQREGARAETQYF

j_call: TRBJ1-1
v_call: TRBV20-1
cdr3_aa: CSARDKGQTRTEAFF

j_call: TRBJ2-3
v_call: TRBV6-2/TRBV6-3
cdr3_aa: CASSYSTRTSGSSTDTQYF

j_call: TRBJ2-3
v_call: TRBV27
cdr3_aa: CASSRTGLPTDTQYF

j_call: TRBJ2-7
v_call: TRBV10-3
cdr3_aa: CAISFTGEGEQYF

j_call: TRBJ1-1
v_call: TRBV7-9
cdr3_aa: CASRSGDEAFF

j_call: TRBJ2-5
v_call: TRBV20-1
cdr3_aa: CSAGTAAGFGETQYF

j_call: TRBJ2-3
v_call: TRBV11-3
cdr3_aa: CASSLVLGTQGGTDTQYF

j_call: TRBJ1-2
v_call: TRBV12-3/TRBV12-4
cdr3_aa: CASSFDGRGRAGYTF

j_call: TRBJ2-2
v_call: TRBV29-1
cdr3_aa: CSVESEREGLAGELFF

j_call: TRBJ1-4
v_call: TRBV3-1
cdr3_aa: CASSQDLTGDEKLFF

j_call: TRBJ2-3
v_call: TRBV4-1
cdr3_aa: CASSQLQGAYDTQYF

j_call: TRBJ2-2
v_call: TRBV15
cdr3_aa: CATSRDLAGGLFF

j_call: TRBJ1-1
v_call: TRBV10-3
cdr3_aa: CAISKTGDGTEAFF

j_call: TRBJ1-1
v_call: TRBV29-1
cdr3_aa: CSVQDGVMNTEAFF

j_call: TRBJ1-2
v_call: TRBV30
cdr3_aa: CAWSPGPGYTF

j_call: TRBJ2-3
v_call: TRBV4-1
cdr3_aa: CASSQLLMPGGVGTDTQYF

j_call: TRBJ1-4
v_call: TRBV28
cdr3_aa: CASSLTRTTNEKLFF

j_call: TRBJ1-1
v_call: TRBV7-9
cdr3_aa: CASSLTRTGPVVTEAFF

j_call: TRBJ2-5
v_call: TRBV5-1
cdr3_aa: CASSLGQTMETQYF

j_call: TRBJ1-4
v_call: TRBV6-6
cdr3_aa: CASSWGQGDEKLFF

j_call: TRBJ1-2
v_call: TRBV20-1
cdr3_aa: CSAWGLYGYTF

j_call: TRBJ1-5
v_call: TRBV21-1
cdr3_aa: CASSTKAGRVNQPQHF

j_call: TRBJ2-1
v_call: TRBV12-3/TRBV12-4
cdr3_aa: CASTRSGSEEEQFF

j_call: TRBJ2-4
v_call: TRBV9
cdr3_aa: CASSESGTGLIQYF

j_call: TRBJ2-3
v_call: TRBV24-1
cdr3_aa: CASRPYSGTTDTQYF

j_call: TRBJ1-1
v_call: TRBV10-3
cdr3_aa: CAIRKSDTEAFF

j_call: TRBJ2-5
v_call: TRBV24-1
cdr3_aa: CATGRTGVGETQYF

j_call: TRBJ2-1
v_call: TRBV7-6
cdr3_aa: CASSLGEGAQFF

j_call: TRBJ2-3
v_call: TRBV12-3/TRBV12-4
cdr3_aa: CASSQWGGGTDTQYF

j_call: TRBJ2-7
v_call: TRBV5-6
cdr3_aa: CASSFTGGASYEQYF

j_call: TRBJ2-4
v_call: TRBV19
cdr3_aa: CASSLAPSLGKNIQYF

j_call: TRBJ2-7
v_call: TRBV2
cdr3_aa: CASTGTSGTYEQYF

j_call: TRBJ2-1
v_call: TRBV20-1
cdr3_aa: CSAPTRDSYNEQFF

j_call: TRBJ2-5
v_call: TRBV30
cdr3_aa: CAWSVMSQIGETQYF